Presented here are 17 T cell receptor beta chains from one specimen sequenced in a study of shared clonotypes between healthy human individuals. The table came from immunoSEQ multiplex PCR; TCRdb's copy has only in-frame clones and leaves some out. The sample includes roughly 2 million clones, 90% to 97% of them seen just once. Sequenced input: naive CD4+ T cells sorted from blood. As for subset: CD45RA+ positively selected. These receptors came from a man aged 18-30 years in good health.

The chain couples TRBV5-4 to TRBJ2-2; tentatively, D is TRBD2 (6 bases). The CDR3 totals 16 residues. Germline CDR1 is SGHNT and CDR2 is YYREEE (reference sequence). V was shortened by 4 bases and J by 6 bases, with 19 bases between the two germline ends. The CDR3 here is CASSRGGARDSGELFF. The CDR3 DNA reads TGTGCCAGCAGCCGAGGCGGGGCGCGGGATTCCGGGGAGCTGTTTTTT.

Of note for this clone: This sample also contains other DNA sequences that code for the same CDR3. The chain couples TRBV28 to TRBJ2-7, with TRBD1 as a possible D gene (6 bases). CDR3 size: 11 residues. Germline lookup yields CDR1 MDHEN and CDR2 SYDVKM. Trimming shortened V by 7 bases and J by 3 bases, and 7 bases separated the two germline ends. In nucleotides, the CDR3 is TGTGCCAGCACCAGGGGCTACGAGCAGTACTTC. Protein: CASTRGYEQYF.

Points on this clone: Other nucleotide sequences from this sample produce the same CDR3. This sequence joins TRBV25-1 and TRBJ2-7; D remains ambiguous. Germline CDR1 is MGHDK and CDR2 is SYGVNS. With 1 base removed from V and 7 bases from J, the gap between germline ends came to 20 bases. The CDR3 runs to 16 residues. The CDR3 is CASSESPGLLSHEQYF. The CDR3 DNA reads TGTGCCAGCAGTGAATCCCCGGGTTTGCTTTCCCATGAGCAGTACTTC.

The CDR3 loop is CASSLAGRGGTDTQYF. The CDR3 DNA reads TGTGCCAGCAGCTTGGCCGGGAGGGGCGGCACAGATACGCAGTATTTT. The V call is TRBV5-4, the J call TRBJ2-3, with 8 bases that match TRBD2. V dropped 0 bases and J dropped 1; count of bases not matched to a gene: 4. CDR3 size: 16 residues. Looked up from germline, CDR1 is SGHNT and CDR2 is YYREEE (reference sequence).

The J gene is TRBJ2-7, the V gene TRBV5-1, with a possible D match to TRBD2 (6 bases). Trimming left V 0 bases short and J 2 bases short, with 9 bases between. CDR1 and CDR2 from the germline V gene are SGHRS and YFSETQ. CDR3 length equals 14 residues. This CDR3 is CASSLGGATYEQYF. Written as DNA, the CDR3 is TGCGCCAGCAGCTTGGGCGGGGCTACCTACGAGCAGTACTTC.

V gene TRBV27 combines with J gene TRBJ2-3; 7 bases align to TRBD2. V shed 2 bases, J shed 0 bases, and the junction held 2 bases outside the gene matches. This CDR3 has 15 residues. The germline gives CDR1 MNHEY, CDR2 SMNVEV (reference sequence). The CDR3 spells CASSLSGVSTDTQYF. The CDR3 nucleotides read TGTGCCAGCAGTTTAAGCGGGGTGAGCACAGATACGCAGTATTTT.

The chain is built from TRBV2 and TRBJ2-2, with D maybe TRBD2 (6 bases). The CDR3 length is 14 residues. CDR1 and CDR2 (germline): SNHLY, FYNNEI. V was shortened by 3 bases and J by 1 base, with 6 bases between the two germline ends. The CDR3 loop is CASSERGNTGELFF. In nucleotides, the CDR3 is TGTGCCAGCAGTGAGCGGGGGAACACCGGGGAGCTGTTTTTT.

The V gene is TRBV27, the J gene TRBJ2-7; D unclear. This CDR3 has 16 amino acids. V was pared by 5 bases and J by 3 bases, with 20 bases between. Germline lookup yields CDR1 MNHEY and CDR2 SMNVEV (reference sequence). For the CDR3, the DNA is TGTGCCAGCAGTCCTAGGCGCGGAACACGGCTCTACGAGCAGTACTTC. It encodes CASSPRRGTRLYEQYF.

This chain uses TRBV6-4 with TRBJ1-4; D gene uncertain. Germline values: CDR1 MRHNA, CDR2 SNTAGT. This CDR3 is 11 amino acids long. V was shortened by 8 bases and J by 8 bases, with 9 bases between the two germline ends. The CDR3 spells CASFRREKLFF. In DNA form, the CDR3 reads TGTGCCAGCTTCCGACGGGAAAAACTGTTTTTT.

This chain connects TRBV25-1 to TRBJ2-5; TRBD1 matches 8 bases. The CDR3 sequence is 17 residues long. CDR1 and CDR2 (germline): MGHDK, SYGVNS. V lost 4 bases and J lost 5; bases outside the gene matches: 15. The CDR3 loop is CASSVRGRGRPVETQYF. The CDR3 coding sequence is TGTGCCAGCAGTGTACGGGGCAGGGGGCGCCCAGTGGAGACCCAGTACTTC.

This clone was detected only a few times. V gene TRBV15 combines with J gene TRBJ2-7, with D possibly TRBD2 on 5 matching bases. The germline V and J ends were trimmed by 0 bases and 0 bases, with 12 bases remaining between them. The germline V gene encodes CDR1 LNHNV and CDR2 YYDKDF (reference sequence). This CDR3 comprises 16 residues. As DNA, the CDR3 is TGTGCCACCAGCAGAGACCCTAGCAGAAGCTCCTACGAGCAGTACTTC. Its translation is CATSRDPSRSSYEQYF.

The chain uses TRBV5-6 and TRBJ1-1; D is unresolved. The CDR3 contains 13 residues. Trimming took 3 bases from V and 5 from J, leaving 11 bases between them. The germline V gene encodes CDR1 SGHDT and CDR2 YYEEEE. CDR3 loop: CASSWDTRTEAFF. The CDR3 nucleotides read TGTGCCAGCAGCTGGGATACGAGGACTGAAGCTTTCTTT.

The chain has TRBV11-2 and TRBJ1-2; possible D gene TRBD1, 6 bases. Trimming took off 3 bases at V and 7 bases at J, with 18 bases between the two ends. The CDR3 runs to 15 residues. In germline, CDR1 is SGHAT, CDR2 FQNNGV. The CDR3 sequence is CASSFDPGHIFGYTF. CDR3 coding DNA: TGTGCCAGCAGCTTCGATCCGGGACATATTTTTGGCTACACCTTC. Supplemented by reference TRBV11-2 and TRBJ1-2, the full variable domain reads EAGVAQSPRYKIIEKRQSVAFWCNPISGHATLYWYQQILGQGPKLLIQFQNNGVVDDSQLPKDRFSAERLKGVDSTLKIQPAKLEDSAVYLCASSFDPGHIFGYTFGSGTRLTVV.

The rearrangement joins TRBV5-6 to TRBJ1-5; D uncertain. Trimming took off 4 bases at V and 7 bases at J, with 15 bases between the two ends. Germline values: CDR1 SGHDT, CDR2 YYEEEE. The CDR3 spans 14 residues. The CDR3 region is CASSLRGVRQPQHF. Written as DNA, the CDR3 is TGTGCCAGCAGCCTCCGGGGAGTAAGGCAGCCCCAGCATTTT.

The chain links TRBV13 to TRBJ2-5, with 7 bases matching TRBD1. The ends lost 0 bases at V and 5 bases at J; junction bases unmatched: 3. The CDR3 extends over 14 amino acids. The germline V gene has CDR1 PRHDT and CDR2 FYEKMQ (reference sequence). The CDR3 spells CASSLGGGLETQYF. CDR3 in DNA: TGTGCCAGCAGCTTAGGAGGGGGCTTGGAGACCCAGTACTTC.

CDR3 residues: CSVGTAGTDTQYF. Here the CDR3 DNA reads TGCAGCGTTGGAACTGCTGGCACAGATACGCAGTATTTT. V is TRBV29-1 and J is TRBJ2-3, with unresolved D. V lost 4 bases to trimming and J lost 1 base, with 9 bases between them. Germline assignment: CDR1 SQVTM and CDR2 ANQGSEA. The CDR3 is 13 residues long.

The chain recombines TRBV5-1 with TRBJ2-5; D possibly uses TRBD1 or TRBD2 (6 bases each). The V end was cut by 0 bases, the J end by 2 bases, with 23 bases between. The CDR3 runs to 19 residues. Germline CDR1 is SGHRS and CDR2 is YFSETQ. The CDR3 bases are TGCGCCAGCAGCTTGGAGGGGGGAAGATCAGGGTTAGGACAAGAGACCCAGTACTTC. Translated, it gives CASSLEGGRSGLGQETQYF. Complete variable domain (other parts from reference TRBV5-1 and TRBJ2-5): KAGVTQTPRYLIKTRGQQVTLSCSPISGHRSVSWYQQTPGQGLQFLFEYFSETQRNKGNFPGRFSGRQFSNSRSEMNVSTLELGDSALYLCASSLEGGRSGLGQETQYFGPGTRLLVL.